This record concerns one T cell receptor (beta chain) sequence. Its specificity is not known. The repertoire was sequenced with immunoSEQ multiplex PCR; TCRdb's copy has only in-frame clones and lacks some. There are about 680,000 clones in the sample; 80% to 90% occur only once, and roughly 1.5% lies in the top ten. This entry is derived from a study of Ad26.COV2.S vaccination and SARS-CoV-2 variants. Findings and limits, study-wide: Vaccinees showed greater spike-specific TCR breadth than placebo recipients. Vaccinated and placebo-treated recipients had similar non-spike TCR breadth.

Treatment meaning: 19 received Ad26.COV2.S at low or high dose, single or two shots; five or six received placebo; per-sample allocation not given. Each sample was drawn 63 days after the first injection (of vaccine or placebo). J gave up 4 bases and V 3 bases, and 2 bases lay outside the gene matches. Per germline, CDR1 SGHNT and CDR2 YYREEE (reference sequence). The CDR3 loop spans 13 amino acids. V and J are TRBV5-4 and TRBJ2-7; TRBD1 aligns across 9 bases. Here the sequenced sample was peripheral blood, taken in a trial of Ad26.COV2.S vaccine versus placebo. The receptor was derived from a person between 18 and 65 years old who received the Ad26.COV2.S COVID-19 vaccine or a placebo. CDR3 nucleotides: TGTGCCAGCAGCTGGGGACAGGGATACGAGCAGTACTTC. It encodes CASSWGQGYEQYF.